The sample holds a few counts of the clone carrying this T cell receptor (beta chain). Its cognate antigen is unknown. A unique molecular identifier was carried by every single TCR cDNA molecule. TCRdb analysed the 5' RACE reads with MiXCR anew, one entry per CDR3 protein. The data contain about 25,000 distinct CDR3 sequences, 6.9% of them singletons. V gave up 8 bases and J gave up 0 bases, with 10 bases separating them. CDR1 is MNHNS, CDR2 SASEGT, per germline. The CDR3 is 13 amino acids. Time point described: sample taken at primary tumor resection. Sequencing covered unsorted whole RNA taken from tumor, nontumor lung or frozen PBMC. The record originates from a study of spatial heterogeneity in lung cancer. Study in general: Each time, sequencing found more beta-chain sequences than alpha-chain sequences. General observations from the study: Blood carried ubiquitous expanded tumor TCRs more at resection than follow-up.

The receptor's source is a male donor with early-stage non-small cell lung cancer. Sequencing used PBMCs, obtained at surgery. The rearrangement uses TRBV6-1 and TRBJ1-1; D is unclear. This chain's CDR3 is CASLLSLNTEAFF. The CDR3 region has the DNA TGTGCCAGCCTGCTTAGTCTGAACACTGAAGCTTTCTTT.